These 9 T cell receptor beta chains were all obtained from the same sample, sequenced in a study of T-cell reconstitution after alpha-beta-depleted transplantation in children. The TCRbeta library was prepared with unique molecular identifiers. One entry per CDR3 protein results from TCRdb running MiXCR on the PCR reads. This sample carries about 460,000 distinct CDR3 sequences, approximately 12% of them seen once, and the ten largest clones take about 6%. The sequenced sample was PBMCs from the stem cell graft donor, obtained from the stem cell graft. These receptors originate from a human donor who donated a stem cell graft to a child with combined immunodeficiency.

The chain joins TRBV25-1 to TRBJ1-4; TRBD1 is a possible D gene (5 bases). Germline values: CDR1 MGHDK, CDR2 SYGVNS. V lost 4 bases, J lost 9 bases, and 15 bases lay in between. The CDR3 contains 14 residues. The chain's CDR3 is CASSGAGGGQKLFF. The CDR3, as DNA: TGTGCCAGCAGTGGAGCGGGGGGGGGTCAAAAACTGTTTTTT.

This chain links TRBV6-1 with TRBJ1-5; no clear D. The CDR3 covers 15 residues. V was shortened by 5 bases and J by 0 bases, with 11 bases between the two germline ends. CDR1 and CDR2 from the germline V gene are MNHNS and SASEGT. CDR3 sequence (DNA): TGTGCCAGCAGTCCGTGGGCGGTTAGCAATCAGCCCCAGCATTTT. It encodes CASSPWAVSNQPQHF.

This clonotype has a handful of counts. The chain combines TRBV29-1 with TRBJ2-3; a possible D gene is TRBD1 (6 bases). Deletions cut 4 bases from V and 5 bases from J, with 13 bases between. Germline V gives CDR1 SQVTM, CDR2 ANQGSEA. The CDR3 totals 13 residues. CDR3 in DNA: TGCAGCGTTGGCCGGGGCAGGGGAGATACGCAGTATTTT. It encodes CSVGRGRGDTQYF.

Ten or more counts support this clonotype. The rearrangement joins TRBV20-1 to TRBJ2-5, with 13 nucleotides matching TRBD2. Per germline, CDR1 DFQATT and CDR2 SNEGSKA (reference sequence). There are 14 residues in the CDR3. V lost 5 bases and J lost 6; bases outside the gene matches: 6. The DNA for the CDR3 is TGCAGTGCTCCCGGACTAGCGGGAGAACAGACCCAGTACTTC. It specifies CSAPGLAGEQTQYF.

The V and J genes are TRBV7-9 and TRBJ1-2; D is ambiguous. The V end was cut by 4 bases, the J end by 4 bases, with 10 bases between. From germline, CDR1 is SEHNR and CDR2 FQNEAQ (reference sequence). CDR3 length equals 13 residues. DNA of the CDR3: TGTGCCAGCAGCTCCGGACGGGGCTATGGCTACACCTTC. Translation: CASSSGRGYGYTF.

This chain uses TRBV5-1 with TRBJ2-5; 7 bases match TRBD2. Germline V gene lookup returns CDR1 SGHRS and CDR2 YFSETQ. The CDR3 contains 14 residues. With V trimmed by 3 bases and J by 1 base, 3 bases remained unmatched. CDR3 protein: CASSSGLVQETQYF. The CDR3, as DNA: TGCGCCAGCAGCTCTGGACTAGTCCAAGAGACCCAGTACTTC.

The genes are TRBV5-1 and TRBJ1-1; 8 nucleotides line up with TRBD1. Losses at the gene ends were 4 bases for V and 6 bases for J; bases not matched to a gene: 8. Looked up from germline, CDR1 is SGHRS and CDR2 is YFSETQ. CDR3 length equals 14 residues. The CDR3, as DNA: TGCGCCAGCAGCCCGAGGACAGGGAGGGCTGAAGCTTTCTTT. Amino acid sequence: CASSPRTGRAEAFF.

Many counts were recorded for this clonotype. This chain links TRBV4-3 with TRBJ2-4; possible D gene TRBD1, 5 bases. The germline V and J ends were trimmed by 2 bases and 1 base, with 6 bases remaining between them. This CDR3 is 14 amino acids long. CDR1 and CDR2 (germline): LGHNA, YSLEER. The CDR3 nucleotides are TGCGCCAGCAGCCAAAAGGGGGCCAAAAACATTCAGTACTTC. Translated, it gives CASSQKGAKNIQYF.

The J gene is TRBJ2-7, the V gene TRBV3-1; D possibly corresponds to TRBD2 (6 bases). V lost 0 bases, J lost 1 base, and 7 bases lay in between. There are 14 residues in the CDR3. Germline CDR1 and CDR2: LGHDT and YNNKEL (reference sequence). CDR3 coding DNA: TGTGCCAGCAGCCAAGAGCGGGATTCCTACGAGCAGTACTTC. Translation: CASSQERDSYEQYF.